The T cell receptor (beta chain) under discussion was sequenced for a study of blood T cell repertoires in COVID-19. Overall study context: Italy, Spain and the United States were the sources of the convalescent and acute COVID-19 samples. PBMCs, B-cell-depleted T cells, or T cells provided the cDNA or gDNA that made up the material.

The CDR3 is made up of 15 amino acids. J was trimmed by 1 base and V by 4 bases; bases with no gene match: 4. The germline gives CDR1 SNHLY, CDR2 FYNNEI. Original processing notes: Amplification of reference gene primers provided the estimated nucleated cell counts. Data came from immunoSEQ multiplex PCR; TCRdb stores just in-frame clones and leaves some out. V and J calls and clone size are given by that table; D and trimming were obtained from the DNA. The sample includes fewer than 350,000 clones, roughly 86% seen only once; the top ten take less than 2.5%. The receptor comes from a woman aged 25 to 39 who had recovered from COVID-19. This chain uses TRBV2 with TRBJ1-5; 7 nucleotides align to TRBD1. The sample comprised peripheral blood. CDR3 sequence (DNA): TGTGCCAGCAGTGTACAGGGGCCCAGCAATCAGCCCCAGCATTTT. As protein: CASSVQGPSNQPQHF.